Listed below are T cell receptor beta chains from one sample, sequenced in a study of T cell repertoires in ileal Crohn's disease. The assay was immunoSEQ multiplex PCR, and TCRdb's table has in-frame clones only and misses some. The repertoire holds some 4,500 clones, 60% to 85% seen once, with approximately 15% in the top ten. Sequenced sample: ileal tissue. These receptors were collected from an adult with Crohn's disease. The conserved cysteine and the conserved F or W are not part of the CDR3 here.

J: TRBJ2-2; V: TRBV12-5; CDR3: ASGSLSGGWAGELF
J: TRBJ2-7; V: TRBV5-6; CDR3: ASSLGVAAGEQY
J: TRBJ1-1; V: TRBV5-6; CDR3: ASSLTGPGHTEAF
J: TRBJ2-3; V: TRBV19; CDR3: ASSSTLTDTQY
J: TRBJ1-2; V: TRBV13; CDR3: ASSRGTGGWMGGYT
J: TRBJ2-1; V: TRBV7-2; CDR3: ASSLQAGEYNEQF
J: TRBJ1-1; V: TRBV5-4; CDR3: ASSRSVVNTEAF
J: TRBJ2-7; V: TRBV7-9; CDR3: ASSFTVYGTTYEQY
J: TRBJ1-2; V: TRBV6-5; CDR3: ASSPTHRGQEGYT
J: TRBJ1-1; V: TRBV4-3; CDR3: ASSQAPGGGNTEAF
J: TRBJ2-2; V: TRBV5-1; CDR3: ASSVTGGVTGELF
J: TRBJ1-1; V: TRBV4-1; CDR3: ASSLRDNVNTEAF
J: TRBJ2-7; V: TRBV29-1; CDR3: SVEGGQRYEQY
J: TRBJ2-5; V: TRBV7-2; CDR3: ASSLNQAGSGETQY
J: TRBJ2-1; V: TRBV7-6; CDR3: ASSLDRAGGYNEQF
J: TRBJ2-7; V: TRBV6-1; CDR3: ASSGPGQNRYEQY
J: TRBJ2-5; V: TRBV6-1; CDR3: ASSELAGGQETQY
J: TRBJ1-2; V: TRBV11-2; CDR3: ASSSRDSANYGYT
J: TRBJ1-2; V: TRBV7-3; CDR3: ASSLGQAGYT
J: TRBJ2-7; V: TRBV28; CDR3: ASSVADSYEQY
J: TRBJ2-7; V: TRBV6-1; CDR3: ASSPRTGGLEQY
J: TRBJ1-4; V: TRBV7-6; CDR3: ASSLGQENEKLF
J: TRBJ2-3; V: TRBV19; CDR3: ASSIDLGGGRVDTQY
J: TRBJ2-2; V: TRBV27; CDR3: ASSERTGGTGELF
J: -; V: TRBV19; CDR3: ASSVQGAGYEQY